The 9 T cell receptor beta chains given below trace back to one sample, sequenced in a study of T cell responses to AZD1222 COVID-19 vaccine. Here immunoSEQ multiplex PCR was the method, and the copy in TCRdb shows in-frame clones only, minus some. The sample consists of some 180,000 clones, roughly 91% of them appearing once. This specimen was peripheral blood, taken 28 days after the second dose of the MenACWY control vaccine. These receptor sequences come from an adult who received the MenACWY meningococcal vaccine as a control.

In DNA form, the CDR3 reads TGTGCCAGTAGTACTCGACAGGGGCAGAACACTGAAGCTTTCTTT. Translating gives CASSTRQGQNTEAFF. This chain links TRBV19 with TRBJ1-1, with 8 nucleotides matching TRBD1. V gave up 4 bases and J gave up 1 base; unmatched junction bases: 5. Germline CDR1 LNHDA, CDR2 SQIVND (reference sequence). The CDR3 has 15 residues.

The chain carries TRBV7-2 and TRBJ1-2, with D possibly matching TRBD1 (5 bases). V was pared by 5 bases and J by 10 bases, with 20 bases between. This CDR3 spans 14 amino acids. Germline V lookup: CDR1 SGHTA, CDR2 FQGNSA. The CDR3 is CASSPQGAGRAYTF. The CDR3 bases are TGTGCCAGCAGCCCTCAGGGAGCAGGACGAGCCTACACCTTC.

The CDR3: CASTHTGQAEAFF. The DNA for the CDR3 is TGTGCCAGCACCCACACGGGGCAGGCTGAAGCTTTCTTT. V gene TRBV7-9 combines with J gene TRBJ1-1; weak D call: TRBD1 (5 bases). The germline CDR1 and CDR2 sequences are SEHNR and FQNEAQ (reference sequence). V lost 7 bases and J 6 bases, leaving 15 bases between the germline ends. This CDR3 is built from 13 residues.

This chain connects TRBV11-2 to TRBJ1-4; TRBD1 is a possible D gene (5 bases). CDR3 length: 14 residues. The germline V gene encodes CDR1 SGHAT and CDR2 FQNNGV. V lost 5 bases, J lost 5 bases, and 12 bases lay in between. The CDR3: CASSRGWANEKLFF. DNA for the CDR3: TGTGCCAGCAGCCGGGGGTGGGCCAATGAAAAACTGTTTTTT.

This chain uses TRBV27 with TRBJ2-5, with D uncertain. Germline CDR1 is MNHEY and CDR2 is SMNVEV (reference sequence). The CDR3 extends over 13 amino acids. Trimming took off 5 bases at V and 2 bases at J, with 9 bases between the two ends. CDR3 loop: CASSTRRQETQYF. CDR3 in DNA: TGTGCCAGCAGTACCCGACGACAAGAGACCCAGTACTTC.

This clone was counted only a few times. The V gene is TRBV29-1, the J gene TRBJ1-1, with 9 nucleotides matching TRBD1. Germline loops: CDR1 SQVTM, CDR2 ANQGSEA. This CDR3 contains 13 residues. Germline trimming cut 5 bases from V and 0 bases from J; bases unmatched to any gene: 1. The chain's CDR3 is CSVWTGVNTEAFF. DNA for the CDR3: TGCAGCGTTTGGACAGGGGTGAACACTGAAGCTTTCTTT.

This chain links TRBV19 with TRBJ2-3; 10 bases agree with TRBD2. V gave up 4 bases and J gave up 1 base; unmatched junction bases: 8. Germline V gene sequence: CDR1 LNHDA, CDR2 SQIVND (reference sequence). CDR3 length: 17 residues. CDR3 sequence: CASSKKKGLAGTDTQYF. CDR3 DNA sequence: TGTGCCAGTAGTAAAAAAAAAGGACTAGCGGGCACAGATACGCAGTATTTT.

This clone was counted a single time. This chain connects TRBV29-1 to TRBJ1-2, with a possible D match to TRBD1 (6 bases). The V gene lost 8 bases and the J gene lost 6 bases, with 19 bases spanning the gap. This CDR3 region has 13 residues. CDR1 and CDR2 from the germline V gene are SQVTM and ANQGSEA. Here the CDR3 reads CSTSLRGANGYTF. CDR3 DNA sequence: TGCAGCACCTCACTTCGGGGGGCGAATGGCTACACCTTC.

The V call is TRBV29-1, the J call TRBJ1-2; D not certain. The V and J ends lost 7 bases and 2 bases respectively, with 8 bases between them. The CDR3 length is 11 residues. Germline CDR1 and CDR2: SQVTM and ANQGSEA. The CDR3 spells CSARINYGYTF. The CDR3 DNA reads TGCAGCGCCCGTATAAACTATGGCTACACCTTC. The variable domain in full, with the rest retrieved from reference TRBV29-1 and TRBJ1-2, is SAVISQKPSRDICQRGTSLTIQCQVDSQVTMMFWYRQQPGQSLTLIATANQGSEATYESGFVIDKFPISRPNLTFSTLTVSNMSPEDSSIYLCSARINYGYTFGSGTRLTVV.